The clone carrying this T cell receptor (beta chain) appeared many times. TCRdb reprocessed the 5' RACE reads via MiXCR and lists one record per CDR3 protein. The sample includes under 1 million distinct CDR3 sequences, approximately 13% seen only once; the top ten take roughly 1.5%. This entry belongs to a study of identical twins. The CDR3 has 16 amino acids. In germline, CDR1 is SGHRS, CDR2 YFSETQ. J gave up 0 bases and V 3 bases, and 8 bases lay outside the gene matches. The same sample was also studied in work on yellow fever vaccine responses in identical twins.

This clonotype originated in a woman younger than 35 in good health. Sequencing was carried out using PBMCs. The rearrangement joins TRBV5-1 to TRBJ1-1; 7 positions agree with TRBD1. CDR3 loop: CASSSTTGPMNTEAFF. The DNA of the CDR3 is TGCGCCAGCAGCTCAACGACAGGGCCTATGAACACTGAAGCTTTCTTT. Combining the CDR3 with reference TRBV5-1 and TRBJ1-1 gives the whole variable domain KAGVTQTPRYLIKTRGQQVTLSCSPISGHRSVSWYQQTPGQGLQFLFEYFSETQRNKGNFPGRFSGRQFSNSRSEMNVSTLELGDSALYLCASSSTTGPMNTEAFFGQGTRLTVV.